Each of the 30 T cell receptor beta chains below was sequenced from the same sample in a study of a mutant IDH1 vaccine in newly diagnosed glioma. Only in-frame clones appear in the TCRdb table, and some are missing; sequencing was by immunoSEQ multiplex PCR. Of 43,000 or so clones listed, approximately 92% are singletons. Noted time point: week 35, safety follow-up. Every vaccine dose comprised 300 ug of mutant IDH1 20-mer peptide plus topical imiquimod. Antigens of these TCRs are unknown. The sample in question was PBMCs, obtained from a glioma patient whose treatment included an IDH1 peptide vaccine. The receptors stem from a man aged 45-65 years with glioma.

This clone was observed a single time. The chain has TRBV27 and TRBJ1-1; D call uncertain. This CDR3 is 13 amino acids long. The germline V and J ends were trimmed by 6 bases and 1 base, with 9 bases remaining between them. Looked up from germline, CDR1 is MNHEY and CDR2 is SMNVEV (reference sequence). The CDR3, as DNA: TGTGCCAGCAGCCCGCGGAGGAACACTGAAGCTTTCTTT. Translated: CASSPRRNTEAFF.

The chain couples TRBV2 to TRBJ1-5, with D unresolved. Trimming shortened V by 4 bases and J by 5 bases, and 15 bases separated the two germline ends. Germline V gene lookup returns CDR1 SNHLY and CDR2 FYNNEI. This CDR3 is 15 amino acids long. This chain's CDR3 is CASSGAEAVHQPQHF. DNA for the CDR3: TGTGCCAGCAGTGGAGCAGAGGCAGTTCATCAGCCCCAGCATTTT. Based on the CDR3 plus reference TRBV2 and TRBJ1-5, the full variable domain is EPEVTQTPSHQVTQMGQEVILRCVPISNHLYFYWYRQILGQKVEFLVSFYNNEISEKSEIFDDQFSVERPDGSNFTLKIRSTKLEDSAMYFCASSGAEAVHQPQHFGDGTRLSIL.

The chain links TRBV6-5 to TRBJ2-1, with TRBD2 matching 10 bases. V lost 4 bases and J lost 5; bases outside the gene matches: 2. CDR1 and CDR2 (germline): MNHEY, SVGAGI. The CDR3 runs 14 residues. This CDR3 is CASSSLAGDNEQFF. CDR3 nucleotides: TGTGCCAGCAGTTCGCTAGCGGGAGACAATGAGCAGTTCTTC.

The CDR3 reads CASSFRAYRGPSPLHF. The CDR3 DNA follows: TGTGCCAGCAGTTTCCGGGCCTACAGGGGACCCTCACCCCTCCACTTT. V usage is TRBV28 and J usage is TRBJ1-6; TRBD1 matches 7 bases. The CDR3 spans 16 residues. Trimming at V came to 3 bases and at J to 10 bases, leaving 12 bases not matched to a gene. The V gene's germline CDR1 is MDHEN and CDR2 SYDVKM.

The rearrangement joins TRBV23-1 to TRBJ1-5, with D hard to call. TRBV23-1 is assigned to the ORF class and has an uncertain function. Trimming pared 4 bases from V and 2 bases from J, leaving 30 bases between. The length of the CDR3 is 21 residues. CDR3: CASSPSSPIGRKTGGNQPQHF. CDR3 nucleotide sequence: TGCGCCAGCAGTCCGTCGTCACCAATCGGGAGGAAAACTGGGGGCAATCAGCCCCAGCATTTT.

CDR3 in amino acids: CASSLLAGYSYNEQFF. In DNA, the CDR3 is TGTGCCAGCAGCTTATTGGCGGGGTACTCCTACAATGAGCAGTTCTTC. The V and J genes are TRBV7-2 and TRBJ2-1; D might be TRBD2 (6 bases). V gave up 2 bases and J gave up 0 bases, with 11 bases separating them. Looked up from germline, CDR1 is SGHTA and CDR2 is FQGNSA. The CDR3 totals 16 residues.

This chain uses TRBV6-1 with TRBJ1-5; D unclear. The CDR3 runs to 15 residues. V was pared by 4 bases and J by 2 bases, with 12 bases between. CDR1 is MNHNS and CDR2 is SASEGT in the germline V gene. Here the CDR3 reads CASSVSDGGNQPQHF. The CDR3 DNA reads TGTGCCAGCAGTGTCAGCGACGGGGGCAATCAGCCCCAGCATTTT.

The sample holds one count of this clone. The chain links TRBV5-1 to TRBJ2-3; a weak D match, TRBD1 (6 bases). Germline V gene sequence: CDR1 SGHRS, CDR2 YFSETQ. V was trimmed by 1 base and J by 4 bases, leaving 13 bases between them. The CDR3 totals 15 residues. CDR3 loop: CASSLTGNRADTQYF. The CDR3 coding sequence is TGCGCCAGCAGCTTGACCGGGAACAGGGCAGATACGCAGTATTTT.

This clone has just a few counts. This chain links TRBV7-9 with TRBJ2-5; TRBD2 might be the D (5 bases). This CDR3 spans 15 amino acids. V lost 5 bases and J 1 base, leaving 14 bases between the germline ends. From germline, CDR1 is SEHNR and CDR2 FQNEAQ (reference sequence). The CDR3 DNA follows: TGTGCCAGCAGCCCCCAATCGGGGTTCCAAGAGACCCAGTACTTC. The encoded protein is CASSPQSGFQETQYF.

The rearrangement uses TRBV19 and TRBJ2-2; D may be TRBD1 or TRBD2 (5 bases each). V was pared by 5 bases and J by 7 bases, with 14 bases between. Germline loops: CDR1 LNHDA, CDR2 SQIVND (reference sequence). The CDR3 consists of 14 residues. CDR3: CASSPIRGVGELFF. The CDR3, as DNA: TGTGCCAGTAGTCCCATCAGAGGGGTCGGGGAGCTGTTTTTT.

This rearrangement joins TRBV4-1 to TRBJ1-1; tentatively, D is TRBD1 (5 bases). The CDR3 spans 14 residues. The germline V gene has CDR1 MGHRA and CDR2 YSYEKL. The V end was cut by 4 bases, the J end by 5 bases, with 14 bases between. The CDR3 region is CASSPTGGWTEAFF. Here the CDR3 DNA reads TGCGCCAGCAGCCCTACAGGAGGTTGGACTGAAGCTTTCTTT.

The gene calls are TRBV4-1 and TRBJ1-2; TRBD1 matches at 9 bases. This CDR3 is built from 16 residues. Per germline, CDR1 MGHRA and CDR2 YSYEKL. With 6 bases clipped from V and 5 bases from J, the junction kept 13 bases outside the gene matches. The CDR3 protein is CASSPEGTGTRYGYTF. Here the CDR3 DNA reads TGCGCCAGCAGTCCAGAGGGGACAGGGACTCGGTATGGCTACACCTTC.

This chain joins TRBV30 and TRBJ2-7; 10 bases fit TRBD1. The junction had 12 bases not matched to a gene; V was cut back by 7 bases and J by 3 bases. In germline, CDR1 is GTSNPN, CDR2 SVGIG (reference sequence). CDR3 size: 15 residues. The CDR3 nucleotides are TGTGCCTTAATGATGACAGGGGGCATACACTACGAGCAGTACTTC. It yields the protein CALMMTGGIHYEQYF.

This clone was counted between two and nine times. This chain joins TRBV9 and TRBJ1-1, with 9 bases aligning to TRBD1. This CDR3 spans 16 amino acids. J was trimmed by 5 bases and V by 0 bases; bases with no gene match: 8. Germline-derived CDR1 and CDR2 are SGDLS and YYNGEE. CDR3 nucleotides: TGTGCCAGCAGCGTAGGATATCGGACAGGGGAAACTGAAGCTTTCTTT. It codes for CASSVGYRTGETEAFF. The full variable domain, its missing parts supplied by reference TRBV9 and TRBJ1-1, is DSGVTQTPKHLITATGQRVTLRCSPRSGDLSVYWYQQSLDQGLQFLIQYYNGEERAKGNILERFSAQQFPDLHSELNLSSLELGDSALYFCASSVGYRTGETEAFFGQGTRLTVV.

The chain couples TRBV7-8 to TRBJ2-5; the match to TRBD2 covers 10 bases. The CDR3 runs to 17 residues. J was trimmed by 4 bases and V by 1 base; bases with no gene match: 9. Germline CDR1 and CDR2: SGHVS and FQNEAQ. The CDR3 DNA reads TGTGCCAGCAGCTTAGTTGGGCTAGCGGGAGTGCGAGAGACCCAGTACTTC. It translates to CASSLVGLAGVRETQYF.

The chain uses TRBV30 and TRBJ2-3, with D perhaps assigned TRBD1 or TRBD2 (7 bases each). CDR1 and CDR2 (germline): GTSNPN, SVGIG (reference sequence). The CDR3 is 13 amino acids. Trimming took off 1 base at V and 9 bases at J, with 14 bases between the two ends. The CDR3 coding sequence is TGTGCCTGGAGTGCATACAGGGGAGGGACGCAGTATTTT. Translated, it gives CAWSAYRGGTQYF.

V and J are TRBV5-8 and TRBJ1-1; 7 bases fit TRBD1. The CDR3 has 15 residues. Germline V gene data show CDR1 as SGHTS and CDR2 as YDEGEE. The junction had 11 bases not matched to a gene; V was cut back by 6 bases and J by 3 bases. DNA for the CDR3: TGTGCCAGCAACTCCTGGGACAGTGTGGACACTGAAGCTTTCTTT. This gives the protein CASNSWDSVDTEAFF.

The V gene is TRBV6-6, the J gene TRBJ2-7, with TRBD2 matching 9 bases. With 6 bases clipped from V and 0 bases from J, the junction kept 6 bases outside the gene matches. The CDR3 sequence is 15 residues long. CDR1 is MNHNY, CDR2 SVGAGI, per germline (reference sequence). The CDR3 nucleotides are TGTGCCAGCAGGCCGACTAGCGGAAGCTCCTACGAGCAGTACTTC. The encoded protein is CASRPTSGSSYEQYF.

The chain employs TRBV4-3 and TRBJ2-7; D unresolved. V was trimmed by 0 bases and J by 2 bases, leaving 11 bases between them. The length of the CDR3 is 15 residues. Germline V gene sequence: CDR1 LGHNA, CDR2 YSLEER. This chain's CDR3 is CASSQDLKGPYEQYF. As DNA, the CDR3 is TGCGCCAGCAGCCAAGATCTTAAGGGTCCCTACGAGCAGTACTTC.

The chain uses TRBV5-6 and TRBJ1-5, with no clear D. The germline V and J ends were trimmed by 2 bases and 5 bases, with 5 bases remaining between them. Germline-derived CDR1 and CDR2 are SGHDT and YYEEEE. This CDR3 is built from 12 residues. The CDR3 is CASSLQDQPQHF. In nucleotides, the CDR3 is TGTGCCAGCAGCTTACAAGATCAGCCCCAGCATTTT.

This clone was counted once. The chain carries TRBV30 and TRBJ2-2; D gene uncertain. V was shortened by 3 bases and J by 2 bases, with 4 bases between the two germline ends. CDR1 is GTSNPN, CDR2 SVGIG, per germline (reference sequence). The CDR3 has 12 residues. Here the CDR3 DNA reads TGTGCCTGGAGCTTCAACACCGGGGAGCTGTTTTTT. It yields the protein CAWSFNTGELFF.

The CDR3 loop is CASSVRNTQYF. As DNA, the CDR3 is TGTGCCAGCAGTGTAAGGAATACGCAGTATTTT. The V call is TRBV2, the J call TRBJ2-3; D gene ambiguous. CDR1 is SNHLY, CDR2 FYNNEI, per germline. The CDR3 has 11 amino acids. Deletions cut 4 bases from V and 7 bases from J, with 6 bases between.

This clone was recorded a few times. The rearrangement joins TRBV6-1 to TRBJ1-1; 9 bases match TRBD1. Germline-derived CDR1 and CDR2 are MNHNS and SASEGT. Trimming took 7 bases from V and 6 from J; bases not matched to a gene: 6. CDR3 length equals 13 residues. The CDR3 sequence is CASKGTGSPEAFF. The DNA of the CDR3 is TGTGCCAGCAAGGGGACAGGGAGCCCTGAAGCTTTCTTT.

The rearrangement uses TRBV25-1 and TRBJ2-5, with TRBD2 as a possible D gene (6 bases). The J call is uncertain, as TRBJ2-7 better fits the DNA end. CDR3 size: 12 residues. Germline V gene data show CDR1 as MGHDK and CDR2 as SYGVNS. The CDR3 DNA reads TGTGCCAGCGGGGGACTCTCCTACGAGCAGTACTTC. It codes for CASGGLSYEQYF.

The CDR3 DNA reads as TGTGCCAGCAGTTTAAACAATTTGAACTATGGCTACACCTTC. Translating it yields CASSLNNLNYGYTF. The chain recombines TRBV28 with TRBJ1-2; no clear D gene. CDR1 is MDHEN and CDR2 is SYDVKM in the germline V gene. The CDR3 totals 14 residues. The V gene lost 2 bases and the J gene lost 2 bases, with 9 bases spanning the gap.

In nucleotides, the CDR3 is TGTGCCAGCAGTGACTCGGGACAGGGGGCCACCGGGGAGCTGTTTTTT. Amino acids: CASSDSGQGATGELFF. The V gene is TRBV6-4, the J gene TRBJ2-2; 12 nucleotides agree with TRBD1. The trim removed 0 bases at V and 4 bases at J, leaving 0 bases unmatched. CDR1 is MRHNA, CDR2 SNTAGT, per germline. The CDR3 spans 16 residues.

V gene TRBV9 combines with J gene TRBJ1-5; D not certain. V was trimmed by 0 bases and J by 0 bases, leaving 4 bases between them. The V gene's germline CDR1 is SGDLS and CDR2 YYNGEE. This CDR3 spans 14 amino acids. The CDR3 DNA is TGTGCCAGCAGCGTAGGAGATAGCAATCAGCCCCAGCATTTT. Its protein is CASSVGDSNQPQHF.

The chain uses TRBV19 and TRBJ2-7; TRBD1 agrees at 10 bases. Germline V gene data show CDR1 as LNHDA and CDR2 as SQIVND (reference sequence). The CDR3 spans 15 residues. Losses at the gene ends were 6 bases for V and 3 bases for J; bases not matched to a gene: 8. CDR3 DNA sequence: TGTGCCAGTAGCAGGGACAGGGGCGCAGACTACGAGCAGTACTTC. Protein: CASSRDRGADYEQYF.

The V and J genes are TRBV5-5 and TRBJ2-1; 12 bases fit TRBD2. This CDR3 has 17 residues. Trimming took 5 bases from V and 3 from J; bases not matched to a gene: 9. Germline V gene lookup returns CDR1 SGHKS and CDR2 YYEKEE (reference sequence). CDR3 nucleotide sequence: TGTGCCAGCAGTTATGGACTAGCGGGGACCATCTACAATGAGCAGTTCTTC. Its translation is CASSYGLAGTIYNEQFF.

CDR3 bases: TGTGCCAGCTCACCAACCGGGAACTATGGCTACACCTTC. Protein sequence: CASSPTGNYGYTF. V is TRBV18 and J is TRBJ1-2, with unresolved D. Germline V gene lookup returns CDR1 KGHSH and CDR2 LQKENI. The CDR3 runs 13 residues. Trimming cost V 2 bases and J 2 bases, with 6 bases left between them. Full variable domain (remainder filled in from reference TRBV18 and TRBJ1-2): NAGVMQNPRHLVRRRGQEARLRCSPMKGHSHVYWYRQLPEEGLKFMVYLQKENIIDESGMPKERFSAEFPKEGPSILRIQQVVRGDSAAYFCASSPTGNYGYTFGSGTRLTVV.